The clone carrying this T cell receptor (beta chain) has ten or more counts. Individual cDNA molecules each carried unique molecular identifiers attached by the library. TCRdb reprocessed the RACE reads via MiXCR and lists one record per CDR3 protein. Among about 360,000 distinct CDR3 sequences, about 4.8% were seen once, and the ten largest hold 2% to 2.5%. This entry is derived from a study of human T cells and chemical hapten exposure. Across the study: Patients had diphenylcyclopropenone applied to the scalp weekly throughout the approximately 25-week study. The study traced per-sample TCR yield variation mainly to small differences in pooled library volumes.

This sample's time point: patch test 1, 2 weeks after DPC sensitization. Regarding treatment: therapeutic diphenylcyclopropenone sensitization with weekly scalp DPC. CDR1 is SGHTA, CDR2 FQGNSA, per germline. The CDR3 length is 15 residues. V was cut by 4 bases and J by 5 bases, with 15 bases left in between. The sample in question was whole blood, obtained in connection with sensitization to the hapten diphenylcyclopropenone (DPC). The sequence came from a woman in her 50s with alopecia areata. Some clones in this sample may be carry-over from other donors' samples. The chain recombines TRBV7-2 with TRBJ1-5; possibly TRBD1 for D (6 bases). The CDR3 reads CASSSFLGGDQPQHF. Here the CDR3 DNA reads TGTGCCAGCAGCTCTTTTCTGGGGGGCGATCAGCCCCAGCATTTT.